Listed below are T cell receptor beta chains from one sample, sequenced in a study of cytomegalovirus exposure and HLA in healthy donors. Repertoires were generated with immunoSEQ multiplex PCR, while TCRdb's copy carries only in-frame clones and drops some. There are more than 90,000 clones in the sample; approximately 60% occur only once, and under 6% lies in the top ten. Sequencing used PBMCs. The receptors stem from a boy aged 5-17 years in good health and CMV-seropositive. Both conserved end residues are part of each CDR3. Fields, in order: V gene, D gene, J gene, clone size, CDR3 DNA, CDR3 protein. The D gene is left open where the match is weak. The listing skips clone size in some rows; elsewhere it reads once, few, many or a size class.

v_gene: TRBV7-2
d_gene: .
j_gene: TRBJ2-1
abundance: few
CDR3nt: TGTGCCAGCAGCCTACCCCAGGGGGGTGAGCAGTTCTTC
CDR3aa: CASSLPQGGEQFF

v_gene: TRBV10-1
d_gene: .
j_gene: TRBJ1-5
abundance: .
CDR3nt: TGCGCCAGCAGTGGACATTATTTGGGCAGGGTAAGCAATCAGCCCCAGCATTTT
CDR3aa: CASSGHYLGRVSNQPQHF

v_gene: TRBV5-6
d_gene: TRBD1
j_gene: TRBJ1-1
abundance: once
CDR3nt: TGTGCCAGCAGCTTGCAGGGGGCACGGGGAGCTTTCTTT
CDR3aa: CASSLQGARGAFF

v_gene: TRBV19
d_gene: TRBD1
j_gene: TRBJ1-2
abundance: few
CDR3nt: TGTGCCAGCACTGACAGGGTAGAATTCTACACCTTC
CDR3aa: CASTDRVEFYTF

v_gene: TRBV29-1
d_gene: .
j_gene: TRBJ1-2
abundance: .
CDR3nt: TGCAGCGCCTATTACGGGACACCGTATGGCTACACCTTC
CDR3aa: CSAYYGTPYGYTF

v_gene: TRBV6-6
d_gene: TRBD1
j_gene: TRBJ1-3
abundance: .
CDR3nt: TGTGCCAGCAGTTATCCCACAGGGGGCTCTGGAAACACCATATATTTT
CDR3aa: CASSYPTGGSGNTIYF

v_gene: TRBV5-4
d_gene: .
j_gene: TRBJ1-2
abundance: .
CDR3nt: TGTGCCAGCAGCCCAGATACTAACTATGGCTACACCTTC
CDR3aa: CASSPDTNYGYTF

v_gene: TRBV6-5
d_gene: .
j_gene: TRBJ1-3
abundance: .
CDR3nt: TGTGCCGGCAGTTTTACAGGGATCTCTGGAAACACCATATATTTT
CDR3aa: CAGSFTGISGNTIYF

v_gene: TRBV6-4
d_gene: .
j_gene: TRBJ1-1
abundance: .
CDR3nt: TGTGCCAGCTCAATCAGGGTTGAAGCTTTCTTT
CDR3aa: CASSIRVEAFF

v_gene: TRBV6-5
d_gene: .
j_gene: TRBJ1-2
abundance: few
CDR3nt: TGTGCCAGCAGTAGCACGTATGGCTACACCTTC
CDR3aa: CASSSTYGYTF

v_gene: TRBV6-1
d_gene: .
j_gene: TRBJ2-7
abundance: .
CDR3nt: TGTGCCAGCAGCCAGCGAGGGGGGGGGCGGGAGCAGTACTTC
CDR3aa: CASSQRGGGREQYF

v_gene: TRBV5-4
d_gene: TRBD2
j_gene: TRBJ2-1
abundance: .
CDR3nt: TGTGCCAGCAGCCCCCGGGCGACTAGCGGGTACAATGAGCAGTTCTTC
CDR3aa: CASSPRATSGYNEQFF

v_gene: TRBV5-4
d_gene: TRBD2
j_gene: TRBJ2-7
abundance: .
CDR3nt: TGTGCCAGCAGCTTATTGACTAGCGGGATTGGCGAGCAGTACTTC
CDR3aa: CASSLLTSGIGEQYF

v_gene: TRBV29-1
d_gene: .
j_gene: TRBJ2-2
abundance: .
CDR3nt: TGCAGCGTTGGGCTTTTGGACACCGGGGAGCTGTTTTTT
CDR3aa: CSVGLLDTGELFF

v_gene: TRBV7-2
d_gene: .
j_gene: TRBJ2-1
abundance: .
CDR3nt: TGTGCCAGCAGTCTACAGGGCTCCTACAATGAGCAGTTCTTC
CDR3aa: CASSLQGSYNEQFF

v_gene: TRBV5-4
d_gene: TRBD2
j_gene: TRBJ2-5
abundance: once
CDR3nt: TGTGCCAGCAGCTCGTTCACTAGCGACCAAGAGACCCAGTACTTC
CDR3aa: CASSSFTSDQETQYF

v_gene: TRBV19
d_gene: TRBD1
j_gene: TRBJ1-1
abundance: .
CDR3nt: TGTGCCAGTAGGGCCGGGACAGGGATGACTGAAGCTTTCTTT
CDR3aa: CASRAGTGMTEAFF

v_gene: TRBV27
d_gene: .
j_gene: TRBJ2-7
abundance: .
CDR3nt: TGTGCCAGCAGTCCAGGTTCCTACGAGCAGTACTTC
CDR3aa: CASSPGSYEQYF

v_gene: TRBV29-1
d_gene: .
j_gene: TRBJ2-3
abundance: .
CDR3nt: TGCAGCGTGAATCCATCGGGGAGTGTTCCGGGTACGCAGTATTTT
CDR3aa: CSVNPSGSVPGTQYF

v_gene: TRBV5-8
d_gene: .
j_gene: TRBJ1-4
abundance: .
CDR3nt: TGTGCCAGCAGCAACCGGGACACGGGATATATGTCTAATGAAAAACTGTTTTTT
CDR3aa: CASSNRDTGYMSNEKLFF

v_gene: TRBV25-1
d_gene: TRBD1
j_gene: TRBJ1-3
abundance: .
CDR3nt: TGTGCCAGCAGTGAGGGACAGTCTGGAAACACCATATATTTT
CDR3aa: CASSEGQSGNTIYF

v_gene: TRBV19
d_gene: TRBD1
j_gene: TRBJ2-2
abundance: .
CDR3nt: TGTGCCAGTAGTACCTCGACAGGGATTAACGGGGAGCTGTTTTTT
CDR3aa: CASSTSTGINGELFF

v_gene: TRBV11-3
d_gene: .
j_gene: TRBJ1-1
abundance: .
CDR3nt: TGTGCCAGCAGCTTAGGAAACCCGGGAGCGGGGCCGAACACTGAAGCTTTCTTT
CDR3aa: CASSLGNPGAGPNTEAFF

v_gene: TRBV9
d_gene: .
j_gene: TRBJ2-3
abundance: .
CDR3nt: TGTGCCAGCAGCGCGGGTCCGGGGGATACGCAGTATTTT
CDR3aa: CASSAGPGDTQYF

v_gene: TRBV6-1
d_gene: .
j_gene: TRBJ1-2
abundance: .
CDR3nt: TGTGCCAGCAGTGATACAGGGATTGATGGCTACACCTTC
CDR3aa: CASSDTGIDGYTF

v_gene: TRBV9
d_gene: TRBD1
j_gene: TRBJ2-5
abundance: .
CDR3nt: TGTGCCAGCAGCGTAGCTGAGGGGGCCTGGGAGACCCAGTACTTC
CDR3aa: CASSVAEGAWETQYF

v_gene: TRBV5-6
d_gene: TRBD2
j_gene: TRBJ2-1
abundance: few
CDR3nt: TGTGCCAGCAGCCTGCAGGAGCGGGGGGTCAATGAGCAGTTCTTC
CDR3aa: CASSLQERGVNEQFF

v_gene: TRBV20-1
d_gene: .
j_gene: TRBJ1-2
abundance: once
CDR3nt: TGCAGTGCTCGCTCCAGTGGCTACACCTTC
CDR3aa: CSARSSGYTF